A single T cell receptor (beta chain) is shown here with its context. The antigen remains unidentified. Produced via immunoSEQ multiplex PCR; TCRdb's table is partial and in-frame only. The repertoire holds about 22,000 clones, approximately 70% seen once, with roughly a tenth in the top ten. The data were obtained in a study of vaccination effects on CD4 cells after COVID-19. Study-level background: It was a median of 72 days after the second dose that post-vaccine samples were obtained. Study conclusions and caveats: Convalescent patients in the study were few, and early post-infection timepoints were absent.

Germline CDR1 is SGHRS and CDR2 is YFSETQ. This CDR3 contains 14 residues. Trimming stripped 4 bases from V and 10 bases from J, with 20 bases between. Ahead of sequencing, the ViraFEST assay grew antigen-specific CD4+ T cells using viral peptide pools. Isolating CD4+ T cells followed less than 12 days of culture. All participants had two doses of either the BNT162b2 or mRNA-1273 vaccine. Here the sequenced sample was CD4+ T cells from PBMCs cultured with HCoV-NL63 spike peptides, taken after COVID-19 vaccination. The receptor was isolated from a human donor who received a COVID-19 vaccine. The chain combines TRBV5-1 with TRBJ1-1; D ambiguous. The CDR3: CASSTFYQAQGAFF. In DNA, the CDR3 is TGCGCCAGCAGCACCTTTTACCAGGCCCAAGGAGCTTTCTTT.